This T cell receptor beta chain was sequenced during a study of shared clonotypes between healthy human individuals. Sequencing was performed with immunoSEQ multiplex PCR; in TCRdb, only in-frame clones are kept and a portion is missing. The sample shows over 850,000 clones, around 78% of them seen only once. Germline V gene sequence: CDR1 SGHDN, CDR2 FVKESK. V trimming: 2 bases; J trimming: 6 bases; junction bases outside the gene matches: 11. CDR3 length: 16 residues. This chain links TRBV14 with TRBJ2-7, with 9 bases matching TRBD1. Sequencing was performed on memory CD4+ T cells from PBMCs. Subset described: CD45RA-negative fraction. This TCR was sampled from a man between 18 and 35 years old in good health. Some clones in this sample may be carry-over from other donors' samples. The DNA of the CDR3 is TGTGCCAGCAGCCAACCACCGGGACAGGGCACGGGCGAGCAGTACTTC. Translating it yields CASSQPPGQGTGEQYF.